Following are 19 T cell receptor beta chains from one sample sequenced in a study of cytomegalovirus exposure and HLA in healthy donors. PCR employed 60 Vbeta and 13 Jbeta primers. TCRdb keeps only in-frame clones here, not all; method: immunoSEQ multiplex PCR. The sample has about 84,000 clones. Material: PBMCs. Receptors were obtained from a man aged 50-60 years in good health and CMV-seronegative.

The V and J genes are TRBV5-8 and TRBJ2-1; 9 bases match TRBD2. The length of the CDR3 is 17 residues. The V gene's germline CDR1 is SGHTS and CDR2 YDEGEE. V was clipped by 4 bases and J by 3 bases; unmatched bases: 11. The CDR3 protein is CASSHALAGYLYNEQFF. CDR3 bases: TGTGCCAGCAGCCACGCCCTAGCGGGGTACCTCTACAATGAGCAGTTCTTC. The variable domain in full, with the rest retrieved from reference TRBV5-8 and TRBJ2-1, is EAGVTQSPTHLIKTRGQQATLRCSPISGHTSVYWYQQALGLGLQFLLWYDEGEERNRGNFPPRFSGRQFPNYSSELNVNALELEDSALYLCASSHALAGYLYNEQFFGPGTRLTVL.

The chain uses TRBV7-3 and TRBJ2-1; the D gene is possibly TRBD2 (6 bases). This CDR3 has 13 residues. V was cut by 2 bases and J by 6 bases, with 8 bases left in between. Germline CDR1 reads SGHTA; CDR2 reads FQGTGA. The CDR3 DNA sequence: TGTGCCAGCAGCTTAGGGACTTTCAATGAGCAGTTCTTC. Protein sequence: CASSLGTFNEQFF.

The rearrangement links TRBV9 to TRBJ2-1, with no clear D. Trimming cost V 0 bases and J 5 bases, with 9 bases left between them. This CDR3 spans 14 amino acids. CDR1 is SGDLS, CDR2 YYNGEE, per germline. The CDR3 is CASSVGTINNEQFF. CDR3 nucleotide sequence: TGTGCCAGCAGCGTAGGCACAATAAACAATGAGCAGTTCTTC.

The chain links TRBV10-1 to TRBJ1-1, with D possibly TRBD1 on 5 matching bases. V was shortened by 6 bases and J by 0 bases, with 11 bases between the two germline ends. CDR1 and CDR2 (germline): WNHNN, SYGVQD (reference sequence). The CDR3 length is 14 residues. The CDR3 region has the DNA TGCGCCAGCAGCTCAACACAGGTGAACACTGAAGCTTTCTTT. It encodes CASSSTQVNTEAFF.

This chain uses TRBV9 with TRBJ2-2; 8 bases map to TRBD1. From germline, CDR1 is SGDLS and CDR2 YYNGEE. This CDR3 region has 15 residues. V gave up 2 bases and J gave up 6 bases; unmatched junction bases: 6. CDR3 sequence reads: CASSVSTGGAGELFF. The CDR3 nucleotides read TGTGCCAGCAGCGTTTCAACAGGGGGAGCCGGGGAGCTGTTTTTT.

This sequence joins TRBV18 and TRBJ1-1; 8 nucleotides line up with TRBD1. Germline V gives CDR1 KGHSH, CDR2 LQKENI. The CDR3 length is 19 residues. V was clipped by 5 bases and J by 5 bases; unmatched bases: 22. The DNA for the CDR3 is TGTGCCAGCTCATCACTTACCCCCGGGACAGGTGAACTCGAGACTGAAGCTTTCTTT. Translation gives CASSSLTPGTGELETEAFF.

About this clone itself: A junction boundary mismatches the germline segment, possibly from a read error. V is TRBV2 and J is TRBJ1-6; 8 bases are a match to TRBD1. The length of the CDR3 is 15 residues. The V gene's germline CDR1 is SNHLY and CDR2 FYNNEI. Here the CDR3 reads CASTEPGQGHSPLHF. The CDR3 nucleotides are TGTGCCAGCACTGAACCAGGACAGGGACATTCACCCCTCCACTTT.

The chain carries TRBV28 and TRBJ1-6; 7 nucleotides match TRBD1. V shed 7 bases and J 7 bases; nucleotides not matched to a gene: 7. This CDR3 has 14 residues. CDR1 is MDHEN and CDR2 is SYDVKM in the germline V gene. CDR3 in DNA: TGTGCCAGCATGCAGGGGGGAAAGAATTCACCCCTCCACTTT. It translates to CASMQGGKNSPLHF. Full variable domain (outside the CDR3, taken from reference TRBV28 and TRBJ1-6): DVKVTQSSRYLVKRTGEKVFLECVQDMDHENMFWYRQDPGLGLRLIYFSYDVKMKEKGDIPEGYSVSREKKERFSLILESASTNQTSMYLCASMQGGKNSPLHFGNGTRLTVT.

This sequence joins TRBV9 and TRBJ2-3; a weak D match, TRBD2 (6 bases). Germline-derived CDR1 and CDR2 are SGDLS and YYNGEE. The CDR3 runs 16 residues. With 0 bases removed from V and 2 bases from J, the gap between germline ends came to 13 bases. Written as DNA, the CDR3 is TGTGCCAGCAGCGTAGCCGGGGGAGGATTCACAGATACGCAGTATTTT. Translation gives CASSVAGGGFTDTQYF.

This chain joins TRBV18 and TRBJ1-5, with D hard to call. The CDR3 contains 13 residues. V was trimmed by 4 bases and J by 4 bases, leaving 8 bases between them. The germline V gene has CDR1 KGHSH and CDR2 LQKENI. CDR3 in amino acids: CASSQDWNQPQHF. The CDR3 DNA is TGTGCCAGCTCACAGGACTGGAATCAGCCCCAGCATTTT.

The V and J genes are TRBV7-3 and TRBJ2-2; 10 bases map to TRBD1. The CDR3 covers 15 residues. The V and J ends lost 5 bases and 4 bases, in that order; junction bases with no gene match: 4. Germline V CDR1 and CDR2: SGHTA, FQGTGA. The chain's CDR3 is CASSRTGGRTGELFF. For the CDR3, the DNA is TGTGCCAGCAGCAGGACAGGGGGACGCACCGGGGAGCTGTTTTTT. Variable domain in full (rest from reference TRBV7-3 and TRBJ2-2): GAGVSQTPSNKVTEKGKYVELRCDPISGHTALYWYRQSLGQGPEFLIYFQGTGAADDSGLPNDRFFAVRPEGSVSTLKIQRTERGDSAVYLCASSRTGGRTGELFFGEGSRLTVL.

The V call is TRBV5-8, the J call TRBJ2-3; the match to TRBD1 covers 10 bases. Germline V CDR1 and CDR2: SGHTS, YDEGEE. The CDR3 runs to 15 residues. J gave up 5 bases and V 1 base, and 4 bases lay outside the gene matches. CDR3 amino acids: CASSLRQGAGDTQYF. CDR3 nucleotides: TGTGCCAGCAGCTTGAGACAGGGGGCGGGAGATACGCAGTATTTT. The whole variable domain, filled in from reference TRBV5-8 and TRBJ2-3, reads EAGVTQSPTHLIKTRGQQATLRCSPISGHTSVYWYQQALGLGLQFLLWYDEGEERNRGNFPPRFSGRQFPNYSSELNVNALELEDSALYLCASSLRQGAGDTQYFGPGTRLTVL.

The chain employs TRBV25-1 and TRBJ1-1; tentatively, D is TRBD1 (6 bases). There are 14 residues in the CDR3. The V end was cut by 5 bases, the J end by 1 base, with 11 bases between. The V gene's germline CDR1 is MGHDK and CDR2 SYGVNS. The CDR3 here is CASSSTGRNTEAFF. The CDR3 bases are TGTGCCAGCAGTTCAACAGGGAGGAACACTGAAGCTTTCTTT.

The chain couples TRBV29-1 to TRBJ1-1; TRBD1 matches at 9 bases. The length of the CDR3 is 14 residues. Germline CDR1 is SQVTM and CDR2 is ANQGSEA. V shed 7 bases and J 2 bases; nucleotides not matched to a gene: 8. CDR3 DNA sequence: TGCAGCGCCACCACAGGGGGCTTAAACACTGAAGCTTTCTTT. Translating gives CSATTGGLNTEAFF.

V is TRBV5-1 and J is TRBJ2-7; D is possibly TRBD1 (6 bases). Trimming pared 4 bases from V and 4 bases from J, leaving 15 bases between. The CDR3 loop spans 14 amino acids. Germline V lookup: CDR1 SGHRS, CDR2 YFSETQ. The CDR3 DNA reads TGCGCCAGCAGCCCAATACAGGGTGCGTACGAGCAGTACTTC. Protein: CASSPIQGAYEQYF.

This chain links TRBV7-2 with TRBJ1-1, with a tentative D call TRBD1 (5 bases). Trimming removed 5 bases from V and 1 base from J, with 8 bases in between. The CDR3 runs 13 residues. Per germline, CDR1 SGHTA and CDR2 FQGNSA. The CDR3 DNA sequence: TGTGCCAGCAGCACAGACAGGAACACTGAAGCTTTCTTT. Its protein is CASSTDRNTEAFF.

The chain couples TRBV28 to TRBJ2-3, with TRBD1 matching 8 bases. J gave up 5 bases and V 4 bases, and 2 bases lay outside the gene matches. This CDR3 has 13 amino acids. CDR1 and CDR2 from the germline V gene are MDHEN and SYDVKM. CDR3 loop: CASSSGQGDTQYF. The CDR3 nucleotides are TGTGCCAGCAGTTCAGGACAGGGAGATACGCAGTATTTT. The full variable domain, with the rest looked up from reference TRBV28 and TRBJ2-3, is DVKVTQSSRYLVKRTGEKVFLECVQDMDHENMFWYRQDPGLGLRLIYFSYDVKMKEKGDIPEGYSVSREKKERFSLILESASTNQTSMYLCASSSGQGDTQYFGPGTRLTVL.

The chain uses TRBV14 and TRBJ1-2; D is undetermined. The CDR3 is 12 residues long. V lost 3 bases and J lost 4, with 6 bases in between. Per germline, CDR1 SGHDN and CDR2 FVKESK. The CDR3, as DNA: TGTGCCAGCAGCCAGGTGGCCTATGGCTACACCTTC. It is translated as CASSQVAYGYTF. Combining the CDR3 with reference TRBV14 and TRBJ1-2 gives the whole variable domain EAGVTQFPSHSVIEKGQTVTLRCDPISGHDNLYWYRRVMGKEIKFLLHFVKESKQDESGMPNNRFLAERTGGTYSTLKVQPAELEDSGVYFCASSQVAYGYTFGSGTRLTVV.

CDR3: CASSPRGTAYEKLFF. DNA of the CDR3: TGTGCCAGCAGCCCGCGCGGGACAGCGTATGAAAAACTGTTTTTT. The chain uses TRBV7-8 and TRBJ1-4; 7 bases fit TRBD1. The CDR3 totals 15 residues. Germline-derived CDR1 and CDR2 are SGHVS and FQNEAQ. Losses at the gene ends were 5 bases for V and 6 bases for J; bases not matched to a gene: 9. Supplemented by reference TRBV7-8 and TRBJ1-4, the full variable domain reads GAGVSQSPRYKVAKRGQDVALRCDPISGHVSLFWYQQALGQGPEFLTYFQNEAQLDKSGLPSDRFFAERPEGSVSTLKIQRTQQEDSAVYLCASSPRGTAYEKLFFGSGTQLSVL.